These T cell receptor beta chains were read from a single sample in a study of CDR3 diversity in severe acne. TCRdb reanalysed the PCR reads using MiXCR and keeps one entry per CDR3 protein. The sample contains more than 80,000 distinct CDR3 sequences, approximately 49% of which appear only once. Specimen: blood. These receptors all stem from a male donor with severe acne vulgaris. Each CDR3 is given with its conserved first and last residue. D genes are given only for firm matches. Only part of the rows carry a size: once, few, many, or a class if the clone is expanded.

d_call: .; v_call: TRBV4-3; j_call: TRBJ2-3; clone_size: few; cdr3_aa: CASSQYLSTDTQYF; cdr3_nt: TGCGCCAGCAGCCAGTACCTTAGCACAGATACGCAGTATTTT
d_call: TRBD2; v_call: TRBV20-1; j_call: TRBJ2-5; clone_size: .; cdr3_aa: CSARWGLAGALGTQYF; cdr3_nt: TGCAGTGCTAGATGGGGACTAGCGGGCGCATTGGGGACCCAGTACTTC
d_call: .; v_call: TRBV5-5; j_call: TRBJ2-7; clone_size: many; cdr3_aa: CASSLVVVSYEQYF; cdr3_nt: TGTGCCAGCAGCTTGGTGGTAGTCTCCTACGAGCAGTACTTC
d_call: .; v_call: TRBV11-2; j_call: TRBJ2-5; clone_size: many; cdr3_aa: CASSLGRGGETQYF; cdr3_nt: TGTGCCAGCAGCTTAGGGAGGGGGGGGGAGACCCAGTACTTC
d_call: .; v_call: TRBV5-1; j_call: TRBJ2-7; clone_size: .; cdr3_aa: CASSQEGGGSYEQYF; cdr3_nt: TGCGCCAGCAGTCAGGAGGGGGGAGGAAGCTACGAGCAGTACTTC
d_call: .; v_call: TRBV6-1; j_call: TRBJ2-5; clone_size: medium-sized; cdr3_aa: CASSVEWETQYF; cdr3_nt: TGTGCCAGCAGTGTAGAGTGGGAGACCCAGTACTTC
d_call: .; v_call: TRBV11-2; j_call: TRBJ2-7; clone_size: many; cdr3_aa: CASSSFLWTVNSYEQYF; cdr3_nt: .
d_call: TRBD2; v_call: TRBV24-1; j_call: TRBJ2-1; clone_size: .; cdr3_aa: CATSSIGTSGDVDEQFF; cdr3_nt: TGTGCCACCAGTTCGATCGGGACTAGCGGTGATGTCGATGAGCAGTTCTTC
d_call: .; v_call: TRBV6-1; j_call: TRBJ1-2; clone_size: many; cdr3_aa: CASVDRNYGYTF; cdr3_nt: TGTGCCAGCGTAGACCGAAACTATGGCTACACCTTC
d_call: TRBD1; v_call: TRBV5-4; j_call: TRBJ1-2; clone_size: .; cdr3_aa: CASSLQGAAYGYTF; cdr3_nt: TGTGCCAGCAGCCTCCAGGGGGCGGCCTATGGCTACACCTTC
d_call: TRBD1; v_call: TRBV5-8; j_call: TRBJ2-7; clone_size: many; cdr3_aa: CASSLGQGDPNEQYF; cdr3_nt: TGTGCCAGCAGCTTGGGACAGGGGGATCCCAACGAGCAGTACTTC
d_call: .; v_call: TRBV2; j_call: TRBJ2-5; clone_size: .; cdr3_aa: CASSIVGPPSETQYF; cdr3_nt: TGTGCCAGCAGCATCGTTGGGCCCCCATCAGAGACCCAGTACTTC
d_call: .; v_call: TRBV20-1; j_call: TRBJ2-5; clone_size: .; cdr3_aa: CSASRGRRETQYF; cdr3_nt: TGCAGTGCTAGTCGGGGAAGGCGTGAGACCCAGTACTTC
d_call: TRBD2; v_call: TRBV20-1; j_call: TRBJ2-3; clone_size: .; cdr3_aa: CSARDMGRGVAGVNTDTQYF; cdr3_nt: TGCAGTGCTAGAGATATGGGCAGAGGGGTAGCGGGAGTAAACACAGATACGCAGTATTTT
d_call: .; v_call: TRBV24-1; j_call: TRBJ1-2; clone_size: .; cdr3_aa: CATSDLSDGYTF; cdr3_nt: TGTGCCACCAGTGATTTAAGTGATGGCTACACCTTC